The clone carrying this T cell receptor beta chain has a handful of counts. TCRdb ran MiXCR on the RT-PCR reads and lists one entry per CDR3 protein. The sample shows around 300,000 distinct CDR3 sequences, 22% of them seen only once. These data originate in a study of response to subunit inactivated influenza vaccine. The CDR3 has 16 amino acids. Trimming took 8 bases from V and 0 from J, leaving 20 bases between them. The TCR sequence derives from a man between 45 and 75 years old who received an inactivated influenza vaccine. The rearrangement joins TRBV5-3 to TRBJ1-2; TRBD1 might be the D (6 bases). TRBV5-3 is known as an ORF, though its function is uncertain. The sample here was PBMCs from blood, taken approximately 22 months after vaccination. CDR3 nucleotides: TGTGCCAGTACCAAGAGGGGGACGCTTACTAACTATGGCTACACCTTC. Protein sequence: CASTKRGTLTNYGYTF.